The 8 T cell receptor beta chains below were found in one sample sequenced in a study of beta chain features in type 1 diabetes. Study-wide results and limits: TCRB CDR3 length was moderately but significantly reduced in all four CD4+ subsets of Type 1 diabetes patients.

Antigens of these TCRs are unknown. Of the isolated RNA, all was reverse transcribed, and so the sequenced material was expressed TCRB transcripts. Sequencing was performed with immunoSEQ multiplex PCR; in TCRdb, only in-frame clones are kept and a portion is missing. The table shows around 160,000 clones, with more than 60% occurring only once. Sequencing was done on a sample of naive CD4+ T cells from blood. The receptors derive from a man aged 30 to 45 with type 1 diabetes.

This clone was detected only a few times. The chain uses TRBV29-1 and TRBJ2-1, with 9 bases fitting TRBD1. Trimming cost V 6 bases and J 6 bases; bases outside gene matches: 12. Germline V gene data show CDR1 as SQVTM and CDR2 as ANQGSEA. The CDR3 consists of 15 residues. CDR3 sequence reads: CSVSRPGQGGNEQFF. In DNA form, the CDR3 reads TGCAGCGTCTCACGGCCGGGACAGGGAGGCAATGAGCAGTTCTTC.

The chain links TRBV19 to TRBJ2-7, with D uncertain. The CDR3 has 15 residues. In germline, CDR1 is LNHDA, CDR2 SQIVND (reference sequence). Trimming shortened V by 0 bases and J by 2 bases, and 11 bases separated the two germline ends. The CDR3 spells CASSIDLLAAYEQYF. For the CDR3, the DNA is TGTGCCAGTAGTATAGATCTTCTGGCAGCCTACGAGCAGTACTTC.

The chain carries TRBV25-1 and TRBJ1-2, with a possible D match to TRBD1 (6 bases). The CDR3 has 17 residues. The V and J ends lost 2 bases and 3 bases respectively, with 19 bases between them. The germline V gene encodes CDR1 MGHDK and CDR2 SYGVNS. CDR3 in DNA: TGTGCCAGCAGTGAACCCCCAGGGGCGCATAGTCACTATGGCTACACCTTC. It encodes CASSEPPGAHSHYGYTF.

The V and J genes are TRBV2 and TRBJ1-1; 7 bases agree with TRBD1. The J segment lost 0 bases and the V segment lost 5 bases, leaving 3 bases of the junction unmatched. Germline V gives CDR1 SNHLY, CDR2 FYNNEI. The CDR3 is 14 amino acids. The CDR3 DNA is TGTGCCAGCAGTCCTGGACAGGTGAACACTGAAGCTTTCTTT. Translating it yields CASSPGQVNTEAFF.

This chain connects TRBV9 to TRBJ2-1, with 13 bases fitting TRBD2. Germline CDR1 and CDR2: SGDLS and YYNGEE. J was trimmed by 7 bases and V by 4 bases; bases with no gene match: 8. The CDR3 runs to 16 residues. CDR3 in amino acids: CASSPYRTSGGNEQFF. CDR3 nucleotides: TGTGCCAGCAGCCCTTACCGGACTAGCGGGGGTAATGAGCAGTTCTTC.

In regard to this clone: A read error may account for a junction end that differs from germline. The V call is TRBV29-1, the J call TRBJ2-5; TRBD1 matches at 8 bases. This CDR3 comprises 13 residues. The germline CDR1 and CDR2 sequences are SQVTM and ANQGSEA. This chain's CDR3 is CSLDGTGQETQYF. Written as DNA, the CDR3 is TGCAGCCTTGACGGGACAGGCCAAGAGACCCAGTACTTC.

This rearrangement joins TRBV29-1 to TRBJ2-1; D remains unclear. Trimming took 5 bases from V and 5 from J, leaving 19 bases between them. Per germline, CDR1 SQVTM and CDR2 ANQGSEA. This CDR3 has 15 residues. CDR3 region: CSVRSSRPGHNEQFF. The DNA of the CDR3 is TGCAGCGTTAGATCTAGTAGGCCTGGCCACAATGAGCAGTTCTTC.

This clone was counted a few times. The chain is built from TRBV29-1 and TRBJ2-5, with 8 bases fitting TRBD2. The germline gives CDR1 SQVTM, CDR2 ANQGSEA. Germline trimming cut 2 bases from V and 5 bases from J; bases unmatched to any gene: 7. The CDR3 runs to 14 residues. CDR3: CSVETGLVMETQYF. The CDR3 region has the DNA TGCAGCGTTGAAACGGGACTAGTAATGGAGACCCAGTACTTC.